In its sample, the clone carrying this T cell receptor (beta chain) was seen many times. Each CDR3 protein gets one entry after TCRdb re-called the RT-PCR reads with MiXCR. The sample carries roughly 650,000 distinct CDR3 sequences, around 13% recorded once. The record originates from a study of response to subunit inactivated influenza vaccine. This CDR3 has 15 residues. Between the trimmed V and J ends, which lost 6 bases and 4 bases, there was a span of 18 bases. Germline V lookup: CDR1 LGHNA, CDR2 YSLEER. The TCR originated in a man aged 50-60 years who received an inactivated influenza vaccine. The V and J genes are TRBV4-3 and TRBJ2-5; possible D gene TRBD2, 5 bases. The sequences come from PBMCs from blood, collected less than 15 days before vaccination. The CDR3 DNA is TGCGCCAGCAGTCCCTCCGGGGTAGTAGGAGAGACCCAGTACTTC. It is translated as CASSPSGVVGETQYF.